Sequencing of this T cell receptor (beta chain) was carried out in a study of blood T cell repertoires in COVID-19 (dated by TCRdb to 2020 to 2022). Study-wide context: Samples covering the acute and convalescent phases of COVID-19 were provided by collaborators in the United States, Italy and Spain. The prospective study material was composed of cDNA or gDNA derived from T cells, B-cell-depleted T cells, or PBMCs. Where available, HLA class I and class II types were obtained from metadata supplied by the sample provider rather than from assay-based typing. The repertoires were released in a freely available public database intended as a resource for research on the immune response to SARS-CoV-2. The samples were drawn from the first 160 participants of the ongoing ImmuneRACE study and from over a thousand subjects provided by 6 global collaborators. Deeply sampled blood TCRbeta repertoires from subjects exposed to, actively infected with, or recovered from COVID-19 were included in the dataset. Nearly every sample came with metadata listing a de-identified subject ID, COVID-19 status, age in years and sex. Study-wide findings and limitations: How much clinical and demographic metadata was included differed by source and by participant, and the metadata was provided uncurated.

A note on this clone: Which antigen it targets is not known. Nothing much larger sits one base from this clone, and base qualities are not available.

The collaborating institutions used their own protocols to collect whole blood in K2EDTA tubes. For TCRbeta analysis, collaborators shipped samples in one of three forms: frozen whole blood, isolated PBMCs, or DNA extracted from either of those sample types. The immunoSEQ Assay, a bias-controlled multiplex PCR, was used to amplify TCRbeta CDR3 regions from genomic DNA. The authors' analysis ran thus. The number of nucleated cells in each sample was estimated by amplification of reference gene primers within the assay. Sequence reads were collapsed and filtered to measure the absolute abundance of every unique TCRbeta CDR3 rearrangement. Productive Simpson clonality was computed per sample as the square root of Simpson's diversity index over productive rearrangements. As stored in TCRdb, this immuneACCESS dataset retains in-frame rearrangements with V and J assigned. A fraction of the clones does not appear; measured against another copy, unresolved V genes explain less than half of the discrepancy, and the remainder lacks a known reason. That table furnishes V, J and clone size, whereas the DNA furnished D and trimming. This sample comprises about 220,000 clones, roughly 80% of them detected only once. The biggest ten clones account for nearly 20% of the sample.

This receptor was taken from a man aged 30 to 39 with active or convalescent COVID-19. The source material was peripheral blood.

The CDR3 in this case is CASSPGLDYGYTF. The DNA sequence is given as TGTGCCAGTAGTCCCGGTCTGGACTATGGCTACACCTTC. This chain is built from TRBV19 and TRBJ1-2, with the D gene too uncertain to name. V loses 5 bases of germline sequence and J loses 3 bases, and the interval between the two ends is 10 bases. From cysteine to phenylalanine, the CDR3 is 13 amino acids long. The read is trimmed to its CDR3 DNA, 39 bases read in frame from base 1. Sequences LNHDA (CDR1) and SQIVND (CDR2) are obtained from the germline V gene (reference sequence).